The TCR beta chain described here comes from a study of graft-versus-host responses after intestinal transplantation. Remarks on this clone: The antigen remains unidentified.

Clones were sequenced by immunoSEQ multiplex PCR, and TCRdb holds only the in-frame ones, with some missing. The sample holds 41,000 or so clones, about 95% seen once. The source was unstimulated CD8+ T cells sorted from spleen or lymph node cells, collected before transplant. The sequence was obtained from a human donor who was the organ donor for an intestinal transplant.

In DNA, the CDR3 is TGCAGCGTTGTAGTGGAAGGGGGCATGGTTGGCAACGTCCTGACTTTC. Residues: CSVVVEGGMVGNVLTF. This rearrangement joins TRBV29-1 to TRBJ2-6, with TRBD1 matching 7 bases. Trimming at V came to 4 bases and at J to 9 bases, leaving 15 bases not matched to a gene. The germline V gene has CDR1 SQVTM and CDR2 ANQGSEA. The length of the CDR3 is 16 residues.